This T cell receptor (beta chain) emerged from a study of immune heterogeneity within non-small cell lung tumors. Study context: Histologically, a handful of tumors were squamous cell carcinomas and around ten were non-squamous carcinomas. The remaining 1 tumor was not otherwise specified. Overall study results and limits: Local T-cell clonality tracked local tumor mutational burden, showing a moderate yet significant relationship (R about 0.35). The repertoire of each individual patient held high-frequency T-cell receptor beta clonotypes that were largely distinct from those of other patients.

Multiplex PCR relied on 32 V and 13 J primers to amplify TCR beta CDR3. One entry per CDR3 protein, called by TCRdb with MiXCR from the multiplex PCR reads. The sample consists of some 31,000 distinct CDR3 sequences, under 35% of them appearing once. Bulk tumor genomic DNA was the template, and each sample received 450 to 650 ng. Several biopsies per primary tumor, spaced far apart, were taken during surgery. Those enrolled were patients newly diagnosed with untreated non-small cell lung cancer and undergoing curative surgery. In regard to this clonotype: Its antigen remains unknown. This could be a read error, since a much larger clone is one nucleotide away.

This TCR derives from a man aged 40-49 years with non-small cell lung cancer. The sequencing sample was made of lung tumor tissue.

DNA of the CDR3: TGCGCCAGCAGGCAACTTGGACAGGGGATCTATGGCTACACCTTC. Amino acids: CASRQLGQGIYGYTF. The chain has TRBV4-1 and TRBJ1-2; 9 bases agree with TRBD1. Germline CDR1 and CDR2: MGHRA and YSYEKL. The V gene end was trimmed by 6 bases and the J gene end by 4 bases; junction bases not matched to a gene: 9. The CDR3 consists of 15 residues.